This is a list of T cell receptor beta chains from one sample in a study of OX40 agonist ivuxolimab in advanced cancers. Assay: immunoSEQ multiplex PCR; the TCRdb copy retains only in-frame clones and omits some. The profile shows tens of thousands of clones, around nine tenths of them singletons. The sequences come from CD4+ or CD8+ T cells sorted from blood, collected in a trial of the OX40 agonist ivuxolimab. The receptors shown here come from an adult with an advanced solid tumor such as melanoma, head and neck, liver or kidney cancer. Each CDR3 is given with its conserved first and last residue. D genes are given only for firm matches. The size field is filled for only some rows; it gives once, few, many or a size class.

v_gene,d_gene,abundance,j_gene,CDR3aa,CDR3nt
TRBV15,-,-,TRBJ2-7,CATRGNYEQYF,TGTGCCACTCGGGGAAACTACGAGCAGTACTTC
TRBV14,-,-,TRBJ2-2,CASSHPRQGTNTGELFF,TGTGCCAGCAGCCACCCGAGGCAGGGTACGAACACCGGGGAGCTGTTTTTT
TRBV5-6,TRBD1,-,TRBJ2-7,CASSWGQGPREQYF,TGTGCCAGCAGCTGGGGACAGGGGCCGAGAGAGCAGTACTTC
TRBV7-9,TRBD1,-,TRBJ2-2,CASSGTGFGLGGELFF,TGTGCCAGCAGCGGGACAGGGTTCGGTTTAGGCGGGGAGCTGTTTTTT
TRBV5-6,TRBD2,-,TRBJ2-1,CASSGELAGEVNNEQFF,TGTGCCAGCAGCGGGGAACTAGCGGGAGAGGTAAACAATGAGCAGTTCTTC
TRBV11-2,TRBD2,-,TRBJ2-1,CASSYTTLAGVRNEQFF,TGTGCCAGCAGCTACACCACACTAGCGGGAGTTCGGAATGAGCAGTTCTTC
TRBV9,-,-,TRBJ2-1,CASSVGGGSYNEQFF,TGTGCCAGCAGCGTAGGGGGTGGCTCCTACAATGAGCAGTTCTTC
TRBV5-1,-,once,TRBJ2-5,CASSLVLTQETQYF,TGCGCCAGCAGCTTGGTTCTCACCCAAGAGACCCAGTACTTC
TRBV7-6,-,-,TRBJ2-7,CASSQRTDSYEQYF,TGTGCCAGCAGCCAACGGACGGACTCCTACGAGCAGTACTTC
TRBV27,TRBD1,few,TRBJ1-5,CASSITGGGNQPQHF,TGTGCCAGCAGTATAACAGGGGGCGGCAATCAGCCCCAGCATTTT
TRBV27,TRBD2,-,TRBJ2-7,CASSPWSGGREQYF,TGTGCCAGCAGTCCCTGGTCGGGGGGGAGGGAGCAGTACTTC